This entry is about one TCR beta chain. As processed by the authors: From reference gene primer amplification, estimates of nucleated cell counts were derived. Generated by immunoSEQ multiplex PCR, the TCRdb table keeps only in-frame clones and is missing some. V, J and clone size were drawn from that table, and D and trimming were deduced from the DNA. The sample comprises about 180,000 clones, approximately 90% of which are singletons, and approximately 4% rests with the top ten. This CDR3 is 12 amino acids long. Germline V gene lookup returns CDR1 MNHEY and CDR2 SVGAGI. V was clipped by 4 bases and J by 4 bases, with 6 bases between them. The sample comes from a study of blood T cell repertoires in COVID-19. As for the study in general: Samples of COVID-19 (acute and convalescent) were obtained from the United States, Italy and Spain. The analysed material was cDNA or gDNA that came from T cells, B-cell-depleted T cells, or PBMCs.

The clonotype originates from a woman in her thirties with acute or convalescent COVID-19. V usage is TRBV6-5 and J usage is TRBJ2-3; no clear D. The sequencing sample was made of peripheral blood. DNA of the CDR3: TGTGCCAGCAGTTCTCCGGCAGATACGCAGTATTTT. It codes for CASSSPADTQYF.